This T cell receptor beta chain was retrieved from a study of T cell changes during pregnancy in multiple sclerosis. V was pared by 6 bases and J by 10 bases, with 13 bases between. Germline V gene lookup returns CDR1 SEHNR and CDR2 FQNEAQ (reference sequence). The CDR3 covers 12 residues. Method: immunoSEQ multiplex PCR; TCRdb's copy keeps in-frame clones and lacks some. The data hold 83,000 or so clones, with about 94% observed a single time. Material: peripheral blood, obtained after pregnancy. The V and J genes are TRBV7-9 and TRBJ2-1, with D possibly TRBD2 on 5 matching bases. This sequence originates from a female donor in good health, enrolled as a control in a pregnancy study. The CDR3 spells CASSFSVGEQFF. CDR3 coding DNA: TGTGCCAGCAGTTTTAGCGTAGGGGAGCAGTTCTTC.